These 19 T cell receptor beta chains were all obtained from the same sample, sequenced in a study of breast tumors, draining lymph nodes, adjacent tissues. From the multiplex PCR reads, TCRdb called clonotypes with MiXCR, one entry per CDR3 protein. The sample lists 20,000 or so distinct CDR3 sequences, around 50% occurring once. What was sequenced was breast tumor tissue. These receptors were taken from a female donor with breast cancer. Some clones in this sample may be carry-over from other donors' samples.

This clonotype is deemed medium-sized. V is TRBV20-1 and J is TRBJ2-7, with D tentatively TRBD1 or TRBD2 (5 bases each). Trimming stripped 5 bases from V and 6 bases from J, with 17 bases between. The CDR3 runs to 13 residues. Per the germline V gene, CDR1 is DFQATT and CDR2 is SNEGSKA (reference sequence). This chain's CDR3 is CSAYRDPSSEQYF. In DNA, the CDR3 is TGCAGTGCTTACCGGGACCCAAGTAGCGAGCAGTACTTC.

V and J are TRBV10-1 and TRBJ1-4; TRBD1 aligns across 7 bases. V lost 3 bases, J lost 3 bases, and 1 base stayed unmatched. Germline CDR1 and CDR2: WNHNN and SYGVQD (reference sequence). The CDR3 contains 14 residues. This CDR3 is CASSDRGANEKLFF. The CDR3 DNA is TGCGCCAGCAGTGACAGGGGGGCTAATGAAAAACTGTTTTTT.

The genes are TRBV7-2 and TRBJ2-7; TRBD2 aligns across 9 bases. TRBJ2-1 matches the DNA end more closely, so the J call is doubtful. Germline lookup yields CDR1 SGHTA and CDR2 FQGNSA. The CDR3 covers 15 residues. CDR3 loop: CASSQASGEYNEQFF. CDR3 DNA sequence: TGTGCCAGCAGCCAAGCTAGCGGGGAGTACAATGAGCAGTTCTTC.

Worth noting for this clonotype: The germline gene is not matched at one end of the junction; a read error may be the cause. V and J are TRBV20-1 and TRBJ2-2; a possible D gene is TRBD2 (5 bases). The CDR3 loop spans 14 amino acids. Germline assignment: CDR1 DFQATT and CDR2 SNEGSKA (reference sequence). The CDR3 reads CSASRSELAGELFF. CDR3 bases: TGCAGCGCTAGTAGATCGGAACTAGCCGGGGAGCTGTTTTTT.

Written as DNA, the CDR3 is TGTGCCAGCAGTCCCGGGACTAGCGGGAGTTACAATGAGCAGTTCTTC. Translated: CASSPGTSGSYNEQFF. The gene calls are TRBV5-6 and TRBJ2-1; the match to TRBD2 covers 14 bases. This CDR3 region has 16 residues. Germline CDR1 is SGHDT and CDR2 is YYEEEE. After removal of 5 bases from V and 4 bases from J, the junction contained 5 bases not matched to a gene.

V gene TRBV6-2 or TRBV6-3 combines with J gene TRBJ1-6, with TRBD1 identical over 9 bases. The length of the CDR3 is 17 residues. V lost 8 bases to trimming and J lost 9 bases; unmatched junction nucleotides: 17. Per the germline V gene, CDR1 is MNHEY and CDR2 is SVGEGT. The CDR3 region has the DNA TGTGCCAGCCCGCCCGGGACAGGGTTCATCTTAGGTTCACCCCTCCACTTT. Translation gives CASPPGTGFILGSPLHF.

This clonotype was counted many times. The rearrangement uses TRBV5-1 and TRBJ1-3; the match to TRBD1 covers 7 bases. Per germline, CDR1 SGHRS and CDR2 YFSETQ. The CDR3 runs 16 residues. Unmatched junction bases numbered 4, after V lost 0 bases and J lost 1 base. This CDR3 is CASSLATGTSGNTIYF. CDR3 sequence (DNA): TGCGCCAGCAGCTTGGCGACAGGGACATCTGGAAACACCATATATTTT. Full variable domain (rest looked up from reference TRBV5-1 and TRBJ1-3): KAGVTQTPRYLIKTRGQQVTLSCSPISGHRSVSWYQQTPGQGLQFLFEYFSETQRNKGNFPGRFSGRQFSNSRSEMNVSTLELGDSALYLCASSLATGTSGNTIYFGEGSWLTVV.

In its sample, this clonotype was seen many times. A much more abundant neighbour one base away suggests this may be a read error. The chain couples TRBV6-6 to TRBJ2-1; D possibly corresponds to TRBD1 (5 bases). Trimming took 8 bases from V and 3 from J, leaving 11 bases between them. CDR1 and CDR2 (germline): MNHNY, SVGAGI (reference sequence). This CDR3 spans 13 amino acids. CDR3 loop: CASWPGNYNEQFF. As DNA, the CDR3 is TGTGCCAGCTGGCCAGGGAACTACAATGAGCAGTTCTTC.

The chain joins TRBV24-1 to TRBJ1-2, with 7 bases identical to TRBD1. The V segment lost 4 bases and the J segment 8 bases; nucleotides outside the gene matches: 3. Germline values: CDR1 KGHDR, CDR2 SFDVKD. The length of the CDR3 is 12 residues. The chain's CDR3 is CATSEQGKGYTF. Here the CDR3 DNA reads TGTGCCACCAGTGAACAGGGGAAAGGCTACACCTTC.

This clonotype was seen only once. This chain connects TRBV7-8 to TRBJ2-5, with D maybe TRBD2 (5 bases). This CDR3 is 16 amino acids long. V shed 5 bases and J shed 2 bases, with 18 bases lying between them. Germline values: CDR1 SGHVS, CDR2 FQNEAQ. CDR3 coding DNA: TGTGCCAGCAGCCTGCCGATAGCGTTGGGGCAAGAGACCCAGTACTTC. It is translated as CASSLPIALGQETQYF. The full variable domain, in which reference TRBV7-8 and TRBJ2-5 provide the parts outside the CDR3, is GAGVSQSPRYKVAKRGQDVALRCDPISGHVSLFWYQQALGQGPEFLTYFQNEAQLDKSGLPSDRFFAERPEGSVSTLKIQRTQQEDSAVYLCASSLPIALGQETQYFGPGTRLLVL.

This clonotype has ten or more counts. The gene calls are TRBV30 and TRBJ2-3; TRBD2 agrees at 7 bases. CDR3 length: 14 amino acids. J was trimmed by 4 bases and V by 5 bases; bases with no gene match: 9. CDR1 is GTSNPN, CDR2 SVGIG, per germline (reference sequence). CDR3 loop: CAWGEGRDADTQYF. The CDR3 region has the DNA TGTGCCTGGGGGGAGGGCCGAGACGCAGATACGCAGTATTTT.

As for this clonotype: The junction and the germline gene differ at one end; a read error may be behind it. The chain recombines TRBV10-3 with TRBJ1-6; D not resolved. The germline V gene encodes CDR1 ENHRY and CDR2 SYGVKD. The CDR3 contains 16 residues. The CDR3 DNA reads as TGTGCCATCAGGGAGTCGGTAACCTCCTCATATTCACCCCTCCACTTT. Protein: CAIRESVTSSYSPLHF.

V gene TRBV12-3 or TRBV12-4 combines with J gene TRBJ1-1, with D possibly being TRBD1 (5 bases). This CDR3 is 14 amino acids long. Trimming stripped 1 base from V and 0 bases from J, with 6 bases between. In DNA, the CDR3 is TGTGCCAGCAGTTTAGAGGGGTTGAACACTGAAGCTTTCTTT. This gives the protein CASSLEGLNTEAFF.

In its sample, this clonotype is medium-sized. This chain joins TRBV20-1 and TRBJ1-3; 8 bases align to TRBD1. The CDR3 sequence is 14 residues long. The V segment lost 6 bases and the J segment 3 bases; nucleotides outside the gene matches: 7. Germline V gene sequence: CDR1 DFQATT, CDR2 SNEGSKA (reference sequence). CDR3 bases: TGCAGTGCGGCCTATACAGGGGGTGGAAACACCATATATTTT. Translated: CSAAYTGGGNTIYF.

Points on this clonotype: Likely a read error: the CDR3 ends without its conserved phenylalanine or tryptophan. No DNA is shown, since the ends of the CDR3 on it are uncertain; the CDR3 is the one TCRdb lists. The V and J genes are TRBV7-2 and TRBJ2-5; the table assigns TRBD1, which was not confirmed against the DNA. The germline gives CDR1 SGHTA, CDR2 FQGNSA. The CDR3 spans 12 amino acids, including both terminal residues. CDR3 sequence reads: CASSLDVGQAAL.

This clonotype was seen a single time. The chain links TRBV12-3 or TRBV12-4 to TRBJ1-5; 7 nucleotides agree with TRBD1. The CDR3 contains 15 residues. With V trimmed by 7 bases and J by 3 bases, 9 bases remained unmatched. The CDR3 coding sequence is TGTGCCAGCACCGATCGGGACAGTGCCAATCAGCCCCAGCATTTT. Amino acid sequence: CASTDRDSANQPQHF.

This chain links TRBV6-5 with TRBJ1-4; D gene uncertain. The V gene's germline CDR1 is MNHEY and CDR2 SVGAGI. There are 14 residues in the CDR3. The V gene lost 6 bases and the J gene lost 16 bases, with 24 bases spanning the gap. CDR3 bases: TGTGCCAGCAGGTCGGCGATACATAATGAAAAGCCGTTTTTT. This gives the protein CASRSAIHNEKPFF.

Concerning this clonotype: One junction end disagrees with the germline gene, perhaps due to a read error. V gene TRBV6-6 combines with J gene TRBJ2-7; D uncertain. The CDR3 has 11 residues. Per the germline V gene, CDR1 is MNHNY and CDR2 is SVGAGI (reference sequence). The CDR3 bases are TGTGCCAGCAGTTATGCAAACGAGCAGTGCTTC. Amino acid sequence: CASSYANEQCF.

The gene calls are TRBV11-2 and TRBJ2-3, with D tentatively TRBD1 (6 bases). Per germline, CDR1 SGHAT and CDR2 FQNNGV. The CDR3 totals 11 residues. V was shortened by 8 bases and J by 6 bases, with 9 bases between the two germline ends. DNA of the CDR3: TGTGCCAGCTTTGGGGGCGATACGCAGTATTTT. This translates into CASFGGDTQYF.